Each of the 31 T cell receptor beta chains below was sequenced from the same sample in a study of metastatic and nonmetastatic thyroid tumors. There were no patients who had received any treatment before thyroid surgery. TCRdb ran MiXCR on the PCR reads. This sample has 35,000 to 45,000 clones, with roughly 3.2% found just once. The sample was blood. These receptors all stem from a female donor with papillary thyroid cancer or a benign thyroid nodule (not recorded which). Some clones in this sample may be carry-over from other donors' samples.

This clone showed up many times. V and J are TRBV13 and TRBJ1-5; tentative D call: TRBD1 (6 bases). In germline, CDR1 is PRHDT, CDR2 FYEKMQ (reference sequence). CDR3 size: 17 residues. Trimming pared 3 bases from V and 1 base from J, leaving 16 bases between. The CDR3 loop is CASSFRQGRGSNQPQHF. DNA of the CDR3: TGTGCCAGCAGCTTTCGGCAGGGGAGGGGAAGCAATCAGCCCCAGCATTTT.

The sample holds many counts of this clone. V is TRBV5-1 and J is TRBJ2-5, with TRBD1 matching 8 bases. The CDR3 has 15 amino acids. Losses at the gene ends were 1 base for V and 3 bases for J; bases not matched to a gene: 5. Germline V gene data show CDR1 as SGHRS and CDR2 as YFSETQ. The CDR3 spells CASSLYSGGEETQYF. Written as DNA, the CDR3 is TGCGCCAGCAGCTTGTACTCAGGGGGCGAAGAGACCCAGTACTTC.

As regards this clone: At one boundary the junction diverges from the germline segment, which might be a read error. V gene TRBV20-1 combines with J gene TRBJ2-7; D perhaps matches TRBD1 (5 bases). Germline CDR1 and CDR2: DFQATT and SNEGSKA (reference sequence). This CDR3 has 13 amino acids. This chain's CDR3 is CSAHRGPENDQYF. The CDR3 DNA reads TGCAGTGCTCATAGGGGTCCCGAGAACGATCAGTACTTC.

This clone was observed many times. The chain recombines TRBV20-1 with TRBJ2-1, with 8 bases identical to TRBD2. Trimming took 3 bases from V and 10 from J; bases not matched to a gene: 20. Germline V lookup: CDR1 DFQATT, CDR2 SNEGSKA (reference sequence). This CDR3 is built from 17 residues. CDR3 amino acids: CSARARWTSSTRREQFF. CDR3 nucleotides: TGCAGTGCTAGGGCCCGATGGACTAGCTCAACGAGACGCGAGCAGTTCTTC.

This clone came up many times. The chain links TRBV14 to TRBJ2-1; D call uncertain. From germline, CDR1 is SGHDN and CDR2 FVKESK. The CDR3 is made up of 12 amino acids. The germline V and J ends were trimmed by 1 base and 10 bases, with 8 bases remaining between them. Written as DNA, the CDR3 is TGTGCCAGCAGCCAAGGGGCGTGGGAGCAGTTCTTC. It codes for CASSQGAWEQFF. Full variable domain (outside the CDR3, taken from reference TRBV14 and TRBJ2-1): EAGVTQFPSHSVIEKGQTVTLRCDPISGHDNLYWYRRVMGKEIKFLLHFVKESKQDESGMPNNRFLAERTGGTYSTLKVQPAELEDSGVYFCASSQGAWEQFFGPGTRLTVL.

This clone came up once. This CDR3 is CAWSPGTHSNQPQHF. CDR3 nucleotides: TGTGCCTGGAGTCCGGGGACCCATAGCAATCAGCCCCAGCATTTT. The rearrangement joins TRBV30 to TRBJ1-5; perhaps TRBD1 as D (5 bases). The CDR3 consists of 15 residues. V shed 2 bases and J shed 0 bases, with 11 bases lying between them. The germline CDR1 and CDR2 sequences are GTSNPN and SVGIG (reference sequence).

This clone was seen repeatedly, ten times or more. The chain carries TRBV6-1 and TRBJ2-3; D uncertain. Germline CDR1 and CDR2: MNHNS and SASEGT. The V end lost 5 bases, the J end lost 0 bases, and 6 bases lay between the germline ends. The CDR3 spans 13 residues. The CDR3 loop reads CASSTFSTDTQYF. The DNA for the CDR3 is TGTGCCAGCAGTACCTTCAGCACAGATACGCAGTATTTT.

Only a few counts were recorded for this clone. The chain uses TRBV25-1 and TRBJ2-7, with D perhaps matching TRBD1 (6 bases). The CDR3 covers 14 residues. Germline CDR1 and CDR2: MGHDK and SYGVNS. The germline V and J ends were trimmed by 7 bases and 6 bases, with 19 bases remaining between them. The CDR3 nucleotides are TGTGCCAGCAACCCGACAGGACACGGTGGCGAGCAGTACGTC. Its protein product is CASNPTGHGGEQYV.

This clone was observed a handful of times. The rearrangement links TRBV19 to TRBJ1-2; D gene unclear. The CDR3 loop spans 10 amino acids. The V gene lost 8 bases and the J gene lost 7 bases, with 8 bases spanning the gap. From germline, CDR1 is LNHDA and CDR2 SQIVND (reference sequence). CDR3 region: CASSEGGYTF. CDR3 in DNA: TGTGCCAGTTCCGAGGGTGGCTACACCTTC. The full variable domain, rest sourced from reference TRBV19 and TRBJ1-2, is DGGITQSPKYLFRKEGQNVTLSCEQNLNHDAMYWYRQDPGQGLRLIYYSQIVNDFQKGDIAEGYSVSREKKESFPLTVTSAQKNPTAFYLCASSEGGYTFGSGTRLTVV.

This clone was seen only a few times. The chain couples TRBV14 to TRBJ2-2; TRBD2 agrees at 15 bases. The V gene's germline CDR1 is SGHDN and CDR2 FVKESK. The CDR3 runs to 17 residues. The ends lost 10 bases at V and 3 bases at J; junction bases unmatched: 9. CDR3 loop: CATAGLAGGTDTGELFF. In DNA form, the CDR3 reads TGTGCCACGGCTGGACTAGCGGGAGGGACGGACACCGGGGAGCTGTTTTTT.

V usage is TRBV5-1 and J usage is TRBJ1-2; D may be TRBD1 (5 bases). The ends were cut back, 0 bases at V and 3 bases at J, with 9 bases in the middle. Germline CDR1 SGHRS, CDR2 YFSETQ. The CDR3 runs to 14 residues. CDR3 sequence reads: CASSLAGFDYGYTF. Written as DNA, the CDR3 is TGCGCCAGCAGCTTGGCAGGGTTCGACTATGGCTACACCTTC.

This clone was counted a few times. The rearrangement joins TRBV9 to TRBJ1-1; possibly TRBD1 for D (5 bases). Trimming removed 3 bases from V and 0 bases from J, with 9 bases in between. Germline V gene lookup returns CDR1 SGDLS and CDR2 YYNGEE. This CDR3 spans 14 amino acids. CDR3: CASSARQLNTEAFF. DNA for the CDR3: TGTGCCAGCAGCGCCAGACAGTTGAACACTGAAGCTTTCTTT.

This chain links TRBV7-9 with TRBJ2-1, with 9 bases matching TRBD2. The CDR3 is 14 amino acids. Trimming at V came to 6 bases and at J to 2 bases, leaving 2 bases not matched to a gene. Germline-derived CDR1 and CDR2 are SEHNR and FQNEAQ (reference sequence). The CDR3: CASRGGGAYNEQFF. The DNA of the CDR3 is TGTGCCAGCAGGGGCGGGGGGGCCTACAATGAGCAGTTCTTC.

In this sample, this clone turned up a few times. V is TRBV6-1 and J is TRBJ2-3; 9 nucleotides match TRBD2. CDR3 length: 17 amino acids. V was clipped by 5 bases and J by 0 bases; unmatched bases: 9. Germline-derived CDR1 and CDR2 are MNHNS and SASEGT. This CDR3 reads CASSSSAGGGSTDTQYF. DNA of the CDR3: TGTGCCAGCAGTTCCAGTGCGGGAGGGGGGAGCACAGATACGCAGTATTTT.

J is TRBJ2-7 and V is TRBV5-1; 8 bases line up with TRBD1. The CDR3 totals 17 residues. V lost 2 bases, J lost 1 base, and 11 bases stayed unmatched. Germline assignment: CDR1 SGHRS and CDR2 YFSETQ. The CDR3 protein is CASSFATGTGGSYEQYF. The DNA for the CDR3 is TGCGCCAGCAGCTTCGCGACCGGGACAGGAGGATCCTACGAGCAGTACTTC.

At least ten counts were recorded for this clone. The rearrangement joins TRBV19 to TRBJ2-7; the D gene is possibly TRBD1 (6 bases). V lost 3 bases, J lost 0 bases, and 18 bases lay in between. Germline CDR1 and CDR2: LNHDA and SQIVND (reference sequence). The CDR3 covers 17 residues. CDR3 amino acids: CASSITSGTSTSYEQYF. CDR3 DNA sequence: TGTGCCAGTAGTATTACTTCCGGGACATCAACCTCCTACGAGCAGTACTTC.

The sample holds a few counts of this clone. This chain uses TRBV7-3 with TRBJ2-2; 10 bases agree with TRBD1. Germline V gene lookup returns CDR1 SGHTA and CDR2 FQGTGA. The V and J ends lost 5 bases and 3 bases, in that order; junction bases with no gene match: 9. CDR3 length: 17 residues. CDR3: CASSPWTGGIDTGELFF. In DNA, the CDR3 is TGTGCCAGCAGCCCGTGGACAGGGGGGATCGACACCGGGGAGCTGTTTTTT.

This clone appeared many times. Germline is not matched at one junction end, which may reflect a read error. The chain recombines TRBV7-9 with TRBJ1-1; D not resolved. CDR1 SEHNR and CDR2 FQNEAQ come from the germline V gene (reference sequence). The CDR3 extends over 11 amino acids. CDR3 nucleotide sequence: TGTGCCAGCAGCCGAAACAGTGAAGCTTTCTTT. Its protein is CASSRNSEAFF.

V gene TRBV6-2 or TRBV6-3 combines with J gene TRBJ1-2; 7 positions match TRBD1. CDR3 length: 14 amino acids. The V gene's germline CDR1 is MNHEY and CDR2 SVGEGT. J gave up 7 bases and V 2 bases, and 7 bases lay outside the gene matches. The CDR3 coding sequence is TGTGCCAGCAGTTACGGACAGGCCCTCTTTGGCTACACCTTC. Translation: CASSYGQALFGYTF.

The rearrangement joins TRBV6-2 or TRBV6-3 to TRBJ2-7, with TRBD2 matching over 8 bases. Germline CDR1 is MNHEY and CDR2 is SVGEGT. This CDR3 contains 13 residues. Germline trimming cut 4 bases from V and 6 bases from J; bases unmatched to any gene: 5. The CDR3: CASSWLAGLEQYF. Written as DNA, the CDR3 is TGTGCCAGCAGTTGGCTAGCGGGCCTCGAGCAGTACTTC.

This clone showed up just a few times. This chain's CDR3 is CASSPLGLAGGGEQFF. The CDR3 DNA sequence: TGTGCCAGCAGCCCTCTGGGACTAGCGGGAGGGGGTGAGCAGTTCTTC. V is TRBV14 and J is TRBJ2-1; 16 bases match TRBD2. Germline V lookup: CDR1 SGHDN, CDR2 FVKESK. CDR3 length equals 16 residues. The ends lost 4 bases at V and 9 bases at J; junction bases unmatched: 6.

In its sample, this clone was seen many times. This chain connects TRBV20-1 to TRBJ2-5; no clear D. The V end was cut by 1 base, the J end by 2 bases, with 11 bases between. Per germline, CDR1 DFQATT and CDR2 SNEGSKA (reference sequence). This CDR3 is 14 amino acids long. CDR3: CSARGQVWQETQYF. Written as DNA, the CDR3 is TGCAGTGCTAGAGGACAAGTTTGGCAAGAGACCCAGTACTTC.

The rearrangement joins TRBV11-2 to TRBJ2-3, with D maybe TRBD1 (6 bases). The V end was cut by 4 bases, the J end by 1 base, with 12 bases between. Germline-derived CDR1 and CDR2 are SGHAT and FQNNGV. The CDR3 length is 15 residues. The CDR3 region is CASSSTGDRTDTQYF. In DNA, the CDR3 is TGTGCCAGCAGCTCGACAGGAGACCGCACAGATACGCAGTATTTT.

This clone has ten or more counts. V and J are TRBV6-2 or TRBV6-3 and TRBJ2-7, with 11 bases lining up with TRBD2. This CDR3 region has 14 residues. V trimming: 6 bases; J trimming: 7 bases; junction bases outside the gene matches: 8. CDR1 is MNHEY, CDR2 SVGEGT, per germline. The CDR3 loop is CASRLAGGPSEQYF. The CDR3 coding sequence is TGTGCCAGCAGATTAGCGGGAGGGCCGAGTGAGCAGTACTTC.

This clone was observed many times. This sequence joins TRBV5-4 and TRBJ2-7; perhaps TRBD2 as D (6 bases). Germline CDR1 and CDR2: SGHNT and YYREEE (reference sequence). The germline V and J ends were trimmed by 3 bases and 3 bases, with 16 bases remaining between them. This CDR3 comprises 15 residues. The chain's CDR3 is CASSSRGGMIYEQYF. For the CDR3, the DNA is TGTGCCAGCAGCTCGCGGGGCGGGATGATCTACGAGCAGTACTTC.

This clone was seen at least ten times. The rearrangement uses TRBV2 and TRBJ2-5, with 8 bases matching TRBD1. V gave up 6 bases and J gave up 0 bases; unmatched junction bases: 3. The CDR3 covers 14 residues. CDR1 is SNHLY and CDR2 is FYNNEI in the germline V gene. The CDR3 region is CASSKDRDQETQYF. In nucleotides, the CDR3 is TGTGCCAGCAGCAAGGACAGGGACCAAGAGACCCAGTACTTC. The full variable domain, with the rest looked up from reference TRBV2 and TRBJ2-5, is EPEVTQTPSHQVTQMGQEVILRCVPISNHLYFYWYRQILGQKVEFLVSFYNNEISEKSEIFDDQFSVERPDGSNFTLKIRSTKLEDSAMYFCASSKDRDQETQYFGPGTRLLVL.

This clone was recorded many times. DNA for the CDR3: TGTGCCAGCAGTGGCAGGGGCACTGAAGCTTTCTTT. As protein: CASSGRGTEAFF. The chain links TRBV6-1 to TRBJ1-1, with D perhaps matching TRBD1 (6 bases). The CDR3 is made up of 12 amino acids. CDR1 is MNHNS and CDR2 is SASEGT in the germline V gene. With 4 bases removed from V and 4 bases from J, the gap between germline ends came to 7 bases.

The sample holds a few counts of this clone. This clone may be a read error of a much larger clone one base away. The V call is TRBV6-1, the J call TRBJ1-5; D may be TRBD1 (5 bases). This CDR3 is 14 amino acids long. Per the germline V gene, CDR1 is MNHNS and CDR2 is SASEGT. The CDR3, as DNA: TGTGCCATCAGTATCAGGGAGATGGATCAGCCCCAGCATTTT. This translates into CAISIREMDQPQHF.

This clone was picked up many times. This chain joins TRBV4-1 and TRBJ1-2; 9 nucleotides match TRBD1. The ends lost 3 bases at V and 7 bases at J; junction bases unmatched: 6. Per germline, CDR1 MGHRA and CDR2 YSYEKL. The CDR3 is 14 amino acids. CDR3 in DNA: TGCGCCAGCAGCCAGAGGACAGGGGTGGCTGGCTACACCTTC. Translation gives CASSQRTGVAGYTF.

This chain connects TRBV27 to TRBJ1-2; maybe TRBD1 (5 bases). V was clipped by 5 bases and J by 0 bases, with 13 bases between them. The germline gives CDR1 MNHEY, CDR2 SMNVEV (reference sequence). The CDR3 is 15 amino acids. CDR3 protein: CASSPGTGANYGYTF. The CDR3 bases are TGTGCCAGCAGTCCCGGGACGGGAGCTAACTATGGCTACACCTTC.

This clone showed up just a few times. CDR3 sequence: CASTPWGGTGAFF. In DNA form, the CDR3 reads TGTGCCAGTACCCCTTGGGGGGGGACGGGAGCTTTCTTT. The V call is TRBV19, the J call TRBJ1-1, with D possibly being TRBD1 (5 bases). The CDR3 extends over 13 amino acids. CDR1 LNHDA and CDR2 SQIVND come from the germline V gene (reference sequence). V gave up 7 bases and J gave up 10 bases, with 19 bases separating them.